This T cell receptor (beta chain) was profiled in a study of blood T cell repertoires in COVID-19. The germline CDR1 and CDR2 sequences are SNHLY and FYNNEI. The CDR3 has 16 amino acids. V shed 6 bases and J shed 5 bases, with 19 bases lying between them. A few counts support this clone. Only in-frame clones appear in the TCRdb table, and some are missing; sequencing was by immunoSEQ multiplex PCR. The repertoire holds about 470,000 clones, with around 90% as singletons. Sequenced: PBMCs or T cells enriched from blood (not recorded which). The chain combines TRBV2 with TRBJ1-4; a weak D match, TRBD1 (6 bases). The origin of this receptor is a woman aged 18-29 years who had recovered from COVID-19. The CDR3 DNA follows: TGTGCCAGCAGGGATACCTCCGGGACACCGAATGAAAAACTGTTTTTT. Protein sequence: CASRDTSGTPNEKLFF. Filled out from reference TRBV2 and TRBJ1-4, the complete variable domain reads EPEVTQTPSHQVTQMGQEVILRCVPISNHLYFYWYRQILGQKVEFLVSFYNNEISEKSEIFDDQFSVERPDGSNFTLKIRSTKLEDSAMYFCASRDTSGTPNEKLFFGSGTQLSVL.